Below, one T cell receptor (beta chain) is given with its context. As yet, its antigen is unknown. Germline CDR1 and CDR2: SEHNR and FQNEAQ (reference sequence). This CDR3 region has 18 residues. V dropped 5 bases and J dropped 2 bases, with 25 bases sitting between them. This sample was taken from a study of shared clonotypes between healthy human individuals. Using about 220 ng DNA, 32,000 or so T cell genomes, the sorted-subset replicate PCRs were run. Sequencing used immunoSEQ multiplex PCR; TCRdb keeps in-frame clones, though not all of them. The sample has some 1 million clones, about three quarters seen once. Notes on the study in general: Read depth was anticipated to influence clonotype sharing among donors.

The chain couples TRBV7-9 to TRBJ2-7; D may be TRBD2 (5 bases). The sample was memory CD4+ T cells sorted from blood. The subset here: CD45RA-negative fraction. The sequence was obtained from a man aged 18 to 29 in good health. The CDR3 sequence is CASSPSAYIGLKAYEQYF. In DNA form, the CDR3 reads TGTGCCAGCAGCCCCTCGGCATATATAGGACTGAAAGCCTACGAGCAGTACTTC.